Included here is one TCR beta chain sequence, with context. The antigen is unknown. PCR used 60 Vbeta primers and 13 Jbeta primers. In the study's own analysis: Approximately 11 million of tens of millions of unique TCR beta chains were shared, per a later count. Clones were sequenced by immunoSEQ multiplex PCR, and TCRdb holds only the in-frame ones, with some missing. Clone size and V and J calls were adopted from that table, with D and trimming inferred from the DNA. The data show 140,000 to 150,000 clones, 80% to 90% seen once. The sample originates from a study of cytomegalovirus exposure and HLA in healthy donors. This CDR3 spans 15 amino acids. The trim removed 5 bases at V and 0 bases at J, leaving 6 bases unmatched. The germline CDR1 and CDR2 sequences are MDHEN and SYDVKM. Study-wide results and caveats: In a later analysis, compared with equally common non-associated chains, HLA-associated beta chains were more expanded.

This receptor was identified in a boy younger than 10 in good health and CMV-seronegative. Sample: PBMCs. The chain links TRBV28 to TRBJ1-1; 7 bases match TRBD1. CDR3 protein: CASSAHRGVNTEAFF. As DNA, the CDR3 is TGTGCCAGCAGTGCACACAGGGGCGTGAACACTGAAGCTTTCTTT.